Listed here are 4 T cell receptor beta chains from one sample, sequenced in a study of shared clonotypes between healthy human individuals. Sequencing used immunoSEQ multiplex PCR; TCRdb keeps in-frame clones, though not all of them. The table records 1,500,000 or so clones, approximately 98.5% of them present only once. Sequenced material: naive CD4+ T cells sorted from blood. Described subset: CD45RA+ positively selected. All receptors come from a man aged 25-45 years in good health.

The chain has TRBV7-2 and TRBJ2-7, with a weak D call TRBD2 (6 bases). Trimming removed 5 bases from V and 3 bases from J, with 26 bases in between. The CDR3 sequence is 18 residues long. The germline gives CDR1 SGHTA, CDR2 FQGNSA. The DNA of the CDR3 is TGTGCCAGCAGCCCCCCCCGACTAGACTTGAATATACACTACGAGCAGTACTTC. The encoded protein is CASSPPRLDLNIHYEQYF.

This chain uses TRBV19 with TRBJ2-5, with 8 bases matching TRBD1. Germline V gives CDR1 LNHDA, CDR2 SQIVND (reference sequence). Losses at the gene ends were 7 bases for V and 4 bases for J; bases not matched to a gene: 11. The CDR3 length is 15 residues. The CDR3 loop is CASTPGDRGRETQYF. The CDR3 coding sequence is TGTGCCAGTACCCCGGGCGACAGGGGCCGAGAGACCCAGTACTTC.

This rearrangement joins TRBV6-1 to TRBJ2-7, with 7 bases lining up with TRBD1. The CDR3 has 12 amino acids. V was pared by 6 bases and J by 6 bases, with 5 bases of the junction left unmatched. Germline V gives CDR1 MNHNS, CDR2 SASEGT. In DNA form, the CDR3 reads TGTGCCAGCAGCGTACAGGGGCCCGAGCAGTACTTC. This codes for CASSVQGPEQYF.

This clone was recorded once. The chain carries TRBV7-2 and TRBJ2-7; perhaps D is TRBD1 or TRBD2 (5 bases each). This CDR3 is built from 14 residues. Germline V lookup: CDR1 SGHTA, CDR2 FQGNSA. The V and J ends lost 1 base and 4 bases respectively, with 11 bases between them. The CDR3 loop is CASSLVGAKYEQYF. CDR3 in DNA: TGTGCCAGCAGCTTAGTCGGGGCGAAGTACGAGCAGTACTTC.